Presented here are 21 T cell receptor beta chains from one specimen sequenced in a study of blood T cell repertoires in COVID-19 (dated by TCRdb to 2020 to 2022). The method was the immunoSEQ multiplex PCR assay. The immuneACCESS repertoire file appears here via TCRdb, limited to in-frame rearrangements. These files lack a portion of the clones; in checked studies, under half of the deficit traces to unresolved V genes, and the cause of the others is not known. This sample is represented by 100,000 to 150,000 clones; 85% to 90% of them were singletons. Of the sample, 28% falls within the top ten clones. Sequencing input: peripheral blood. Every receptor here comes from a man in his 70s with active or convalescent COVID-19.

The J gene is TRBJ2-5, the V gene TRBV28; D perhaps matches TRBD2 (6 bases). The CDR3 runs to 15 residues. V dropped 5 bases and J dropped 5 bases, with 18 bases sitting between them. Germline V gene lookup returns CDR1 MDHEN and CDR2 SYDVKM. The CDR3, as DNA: TGTGCCAGCAGTAAGGACTACCTCGGAAGGGAGACCCAGTACTTC. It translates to CASSKDYLGRETQYF.

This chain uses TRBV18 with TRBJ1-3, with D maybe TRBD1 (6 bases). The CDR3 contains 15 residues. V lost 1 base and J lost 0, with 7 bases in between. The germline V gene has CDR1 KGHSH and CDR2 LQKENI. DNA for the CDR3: TGTGCCAGCTCACCACAGGGGGACTCTGGAAACACCATATATTTT. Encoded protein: CASSPQGDSGNTIYF.

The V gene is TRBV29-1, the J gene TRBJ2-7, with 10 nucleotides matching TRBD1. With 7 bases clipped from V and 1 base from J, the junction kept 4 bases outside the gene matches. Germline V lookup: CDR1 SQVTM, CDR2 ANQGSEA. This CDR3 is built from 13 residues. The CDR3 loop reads CSAEGQGSYEQYF. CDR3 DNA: TGCAGCGCCGAGGGACAGGGGTCCTACGAGCAGTACTTC.

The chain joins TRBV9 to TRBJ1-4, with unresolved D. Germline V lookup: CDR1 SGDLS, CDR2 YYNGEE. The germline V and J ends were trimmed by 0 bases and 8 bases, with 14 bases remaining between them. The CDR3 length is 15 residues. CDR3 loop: CASSVGVQAMEKLFF. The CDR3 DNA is TGTGCCAGCAGCGTAGGGGTGCAGGCAATGGAAAAACTGTTTTTT.

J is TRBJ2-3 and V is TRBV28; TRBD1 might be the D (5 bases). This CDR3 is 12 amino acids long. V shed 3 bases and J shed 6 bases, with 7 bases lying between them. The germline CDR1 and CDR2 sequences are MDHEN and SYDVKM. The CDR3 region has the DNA TGTGCCAGCAGTTTGAGACAGGATACGCAGTATTTT. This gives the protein CASSLRQDTQYF.

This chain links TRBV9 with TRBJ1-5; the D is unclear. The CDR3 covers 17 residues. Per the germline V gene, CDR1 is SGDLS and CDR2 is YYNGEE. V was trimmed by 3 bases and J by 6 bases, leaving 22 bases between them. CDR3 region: CASSAGRPTRGGQPQHF. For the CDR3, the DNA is TGTGCCAGCAGCGCGGGAAGGCCGACCCGAGGAGGTCAGCCCCAGCATTTT.

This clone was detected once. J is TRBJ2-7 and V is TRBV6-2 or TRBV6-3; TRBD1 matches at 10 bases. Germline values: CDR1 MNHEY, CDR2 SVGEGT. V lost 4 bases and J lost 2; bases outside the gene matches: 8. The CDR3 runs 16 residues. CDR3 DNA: TGTGCCAGCAGTTTCGACCGGGACAGGGGCGCCTACGAGCAGTACTTC. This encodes CASSFDRDRGAYEQYF.

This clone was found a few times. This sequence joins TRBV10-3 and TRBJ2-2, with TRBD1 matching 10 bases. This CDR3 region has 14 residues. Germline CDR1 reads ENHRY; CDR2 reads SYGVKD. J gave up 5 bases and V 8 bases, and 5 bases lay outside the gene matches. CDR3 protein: CAIGTGERTGELFF. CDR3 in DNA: TGTGCCATCGGGACAGGGGAGCGAACCGGGGAGCTGTTTTTT.

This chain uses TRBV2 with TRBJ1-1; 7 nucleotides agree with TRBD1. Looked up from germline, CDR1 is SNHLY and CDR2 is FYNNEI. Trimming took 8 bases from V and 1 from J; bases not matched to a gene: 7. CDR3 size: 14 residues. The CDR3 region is CASRWTGRNTEAFF. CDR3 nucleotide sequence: TGTGCCAGCCGCTGGACAGGCCGGAACACTGAAGCTTTCTTT.

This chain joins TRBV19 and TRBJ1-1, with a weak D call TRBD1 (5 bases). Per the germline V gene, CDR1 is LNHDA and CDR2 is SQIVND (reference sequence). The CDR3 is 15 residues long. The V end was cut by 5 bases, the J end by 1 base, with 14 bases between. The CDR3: CASSLHWGQNTEAFF. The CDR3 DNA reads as TGTGCCAGTAGTCTCCACTGGGGCCAGAACACTGAAGCTTTCTTT.

CDR3 sequence (DNA): TGTGCCAGTAGTGAGGCCGGGACATCTTGGGGATCCAAAAACATTCAGTACTTC. Its translation is CASSEAGTSWGSKNIQYF. This chain links TRBV19 with TRBJ2-4; a possible D gene is TRBD1 (6 bases). Germline V gene data show CDR1 as LNHDA and CDR2 as SQIVND (reference sequence). This CDR3 has 18 amino acids. Trimming left V 5 bases short and J 2 bases short, with 22 bases between.

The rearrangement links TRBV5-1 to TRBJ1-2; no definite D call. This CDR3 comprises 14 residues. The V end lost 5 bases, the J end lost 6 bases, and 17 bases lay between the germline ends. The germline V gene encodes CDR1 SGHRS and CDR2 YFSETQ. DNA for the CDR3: TGCGCCAGCAGTCTCCTTCCGGGTGGCGATGGCTACACCTTC. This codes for CASSLLPGGDGYTF.

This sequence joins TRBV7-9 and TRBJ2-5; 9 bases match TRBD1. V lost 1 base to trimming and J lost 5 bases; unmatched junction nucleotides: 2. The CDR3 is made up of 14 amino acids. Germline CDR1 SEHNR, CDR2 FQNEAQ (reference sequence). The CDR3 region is CASSLGTGAETQYF. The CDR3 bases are TGTGCCAGCAGCTTAGGGACAGGGGCTGAGACCCAGTACTTC.

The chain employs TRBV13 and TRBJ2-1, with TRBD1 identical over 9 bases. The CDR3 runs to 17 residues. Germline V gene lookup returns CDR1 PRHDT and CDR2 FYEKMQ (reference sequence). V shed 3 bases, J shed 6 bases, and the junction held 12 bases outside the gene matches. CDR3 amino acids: CASSLKLGQGMGNEQFF. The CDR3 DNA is TGTGCCAGCAGCTTGAAACTGGGACAGGGTATGGGCAATGAGCAGTTCTTC.

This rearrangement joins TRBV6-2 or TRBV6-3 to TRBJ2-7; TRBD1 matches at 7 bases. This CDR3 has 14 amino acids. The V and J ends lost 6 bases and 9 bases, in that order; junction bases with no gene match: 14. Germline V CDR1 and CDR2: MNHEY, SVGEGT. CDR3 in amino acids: CASSSRQGTLSQYF. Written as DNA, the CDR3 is TGTGCCAGCAGCTCCAGACAGGGAACGCTCTCGCAGTACTTC.

CDR3 bases: TGTGCCAGTAGTAAACAGGACAACTATGGCTACACCTTC. Its translation is CASSKQDNYGYTF. This rearrangement joins TRBV19 to TRBJ1-2; perhaps TRBD1 as D (5 bases). Germline V gives CDR1 LNHDA, CDR2 SQIVND (reference sequence). The CDR3 is made up of 13 amino acids. V was cut by 4 bases and J by 2 bases, with 8 bases left in between.

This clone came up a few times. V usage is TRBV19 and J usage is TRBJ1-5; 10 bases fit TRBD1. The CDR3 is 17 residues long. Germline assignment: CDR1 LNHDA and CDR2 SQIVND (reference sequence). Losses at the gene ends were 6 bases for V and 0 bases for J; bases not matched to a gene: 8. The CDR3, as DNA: TGTGCCAGTAGACGGGACAGGGGTTTGAATAGCAATCAGCCCCAGCATTTT. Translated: CASRRDRGLNSNQPQHF.

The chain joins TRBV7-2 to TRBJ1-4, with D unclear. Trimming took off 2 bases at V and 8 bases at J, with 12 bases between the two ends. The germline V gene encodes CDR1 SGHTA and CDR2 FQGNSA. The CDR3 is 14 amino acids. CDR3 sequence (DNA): TGTGCCAGCAGCTTAAGGCCAGGTGGGGAAAAACTGTTTTTT. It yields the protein CASSLRPGGEKLFF.

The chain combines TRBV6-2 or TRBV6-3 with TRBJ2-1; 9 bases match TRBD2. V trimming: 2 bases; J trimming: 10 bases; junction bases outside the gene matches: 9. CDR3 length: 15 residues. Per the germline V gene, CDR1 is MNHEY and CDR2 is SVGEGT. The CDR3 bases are TGTGCCAGCAGTTACGATCTAGCGGGAAAACCCGAGCAGTTCTTC. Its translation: CASSYDLAGKPEQFF.

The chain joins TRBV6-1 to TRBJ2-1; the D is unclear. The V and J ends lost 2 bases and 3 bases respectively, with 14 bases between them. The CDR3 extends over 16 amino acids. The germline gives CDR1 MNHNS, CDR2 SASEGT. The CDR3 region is CASSETNTPYYNEQFF. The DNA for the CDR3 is TGTGCCAGCAGTGAAACTAATACCCCTTACTACAATGAGCAGTTCTTC.

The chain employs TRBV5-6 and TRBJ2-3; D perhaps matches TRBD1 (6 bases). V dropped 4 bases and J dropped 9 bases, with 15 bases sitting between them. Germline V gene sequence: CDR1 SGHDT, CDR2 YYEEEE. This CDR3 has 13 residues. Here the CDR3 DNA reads TGTGCCAGCAGCCCAACAGGGTTTGGAACGCAGTATTTT. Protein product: CASSPTGFGTQYF. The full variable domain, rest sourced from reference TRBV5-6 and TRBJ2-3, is DAGVTQSPTHLIKTRGQQVTLRCSPKSGHDTVSWYQQALGQGPQFIFQYYEEEERQRGNFPDRFSGHQFPNYSSELNVNALLLGDSALYLCASSPTGFGTQYFGPGTRLTVL.